This T cell receptor (beta chain) is from a study of regulatory T cells in long-lasting Graves disease. This CDR3 region has 12 residues. The germline V gene has CDR1 SGHVS and CDR2 FQNEAQ. Described time point: newly diagnosed GD, antithyroid drugs for less than 3 months. TCR sequences were obtained from RNA taken from PBMCs. Findings and limits, study-wide: Authors noted too few samples as a limitation. Persistent Graves' patients showed less TCR diversity than newly diagnosed patients showed.

Concerning this clonotype: Its specificity is not known. Germline and junction disagree at one end, which may indicate a read error.

In building TCR beta libraries, iRepertoire HTBI primers were used together with Arm-PCR of CDR3 regions. In the authors' methods: The samples yielded roughly 64 TRBV and roughly 15 TRBJ segments. One entry per CDR3 protein results from TCRdb running MiXCR on the multiplex PCR reads. TCRdb's processing, not the authors' own work, is the source of the V and J calls. The table records about 220,000 distinct CDR3 sequences, around 17% of them present only once. The clonotype was recovered from a female donor with Graves disease. The sequencing here drew on peripheral blood mononuclear cells (PBMCs), taken at new diagnosis, from a patient treated with antithyroid drugs. V usage is TRBV7-8 and J usage is TRBJ1-1; 7 nucleotides line up with TRBD1. CDR3 sequence (DNA): TGTGCCGGCAGCCCAGGGGGGTTTGAAGCTTTCTTT. Its protein product is CAGSPGGFEAFF.